The source of this TCR beta chain is a study of T cells in Graves' hyperthyroidism and ophthalmopathy. RNA transcripts gave rise to amplified TCR beta CDR3 regions. HTBI primers drove first-round RT-PCR of the TCR CDR3. Via MiXCR, TCRdb re-called the multiplex PCR reads, giving one row per CDR3 protein. The sample holds about 250,000 distinct CDR3 sequences, around 15% seen once. V was cut by 5 bases and J by 3 bases, with 10 bases left in between. The CDR3 runs to 14 residues. CDR1 is PRHDT and CDR2 is FYEKMQ in the germline V gene (reference sequence). At first hyperthyroidism diagnosis, before any ophthalmopathy symptoms, the blood sample was collected. Study-wide findings and caveats: Most expanded thyroid clonotypes above 0.001 also appeared in blood.

Ten or more counts support this clonotype. Its target is unknown. The chain uses TRBV13 and TRBJ2-2, with D possibly TRBD1 on 5 matching bases. The clonotype comes from a woman in her forties or fifties with Graves' hyperthyroidism that later progressed to Graves' ophthalmopathy. What was sequenced was blood. CDR3 DNA sequence: TGTGCCAGCAGCATTAGGGGTTACACCGGGGAGCTGTTTTTT. Encoded protein: CASSIRGYTGELFF.